This T cell receptor (beta chain) was found in a study of blood T cell repertoires in COVID-19 (dated by TCRdb to 2020 to 2022). Concerning the study at large: The collaborator samples originated in the United States, Italy and Spain and spanned the acute and convalescent phases of COVID-19. The material from the prospective study consisted of cDNA or gDNA derived from T cells, B-cell-depleted T cells, or PBMCs. Subjects who had been exposed to COVID-19, were actively infected with it, or had recovered from it provided the deeply sampled blood TCRbeta repertoires that made up the dataset. The repertoires were released in a freely available public database intended as a resource for research on the immune response to SARS-CoV-2. Samples were obtained from the ongoing ImmuneRACE study (first 160 participants) and from roughly 1,300 subjects provided by 6 global collaborators. A de-identified subject ID, COVID-19 status, age in years and sex were almost always included in the sample metadata. Where HLA class I and class II types were available, the types were taken from metadata supplied by the sample provider, not from assay-based typing.

The CDR3 goes from the cysteine to the phenylalanine over 15 residues. The read is trimmed to its CDR3 DNA, 45 bases read in frame from base 1. CDR1 SEHNR and CDR2 FQNEAQ are derived from the germline V gene (reference sequence). Deletion took 3 bases off V and 8 bases off J, with a span of 19 bases between the germline ends. Findings and caveats that apply to the study as a whole: The amount of clinical and demographic metadata varied by source and participant and was provided uncurated.

A second Seattle source provided samples from volunteer blood donors who had recovered from COVID-19. Each collaborating institution followed its own protocols to collect whole blood in K2EDTA tubes. For TCRbeta analysis, collaborators shipped samples in one of three forms: frozen whole blood, isolated PBMCs, or DNA extracted from either of those sample types. TCRbeta CDR3 regions were amplified from genomic DNA using the immunoSEQ Assay, a bias-controlled multiplex PCR. On the authors' methods: The number of nucleated cells in each sample was estimated from the amplification of reference gene primers within the assay. Sequence reads were collapsed and filtered to measure the absolute abundance of every unique TCRbeta CDR3 rearrangement. For each sample, productive Simpson clonality was calculated as the square root of Simpson's diversity index across productive rearrangements. Drawn from immuneACCESS, this table holds only the in-frame rearrangements with V and J called that TCRdb kept. Clones are partly lost; checked studies trace under half to an unresolved V gene and leave the rest unexplained. V and J calls plus clone size are reproduced from that table; the DNA served to infer D and trimming. The sample includes about 220,000 clones, with around 80% observed a single time. The top ten clonotypes cover around 2.4% of the sample.

Turning to this clone: No cognate antigen has been identified for it. No base quality values were provided; no much bigger clone lies one nucleotide off.

The sequence was collected from a man aged 35 to 55 who had recovered from COVID-19. Sequenced input: peripheral blood. Here the chain combines TRBV7-9 and TRBJ1-2; the D gene is perhaps TRBD1, on 6 matching bases. CDR3 region: CASSFRGRSLSGYTF. At the DNA level, the sequence is TGTGCCAGCAGCTTTAGGGGGAGATCATTGTCGGGCTACACCTTC.